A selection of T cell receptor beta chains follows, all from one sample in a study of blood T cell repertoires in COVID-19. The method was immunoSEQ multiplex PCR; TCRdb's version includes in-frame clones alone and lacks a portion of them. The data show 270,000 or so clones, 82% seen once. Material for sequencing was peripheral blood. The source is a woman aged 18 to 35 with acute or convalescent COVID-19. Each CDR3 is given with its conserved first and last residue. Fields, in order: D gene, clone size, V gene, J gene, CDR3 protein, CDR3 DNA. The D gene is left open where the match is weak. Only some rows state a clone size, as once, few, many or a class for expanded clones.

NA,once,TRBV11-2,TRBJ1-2,CASSRTAQYDYGYTF,TGTGCCAGCTCCCGGACAGCCCAATACGACTATGGCTACACCTTC
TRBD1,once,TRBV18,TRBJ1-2,CASSPTGPGQGAEKYGYTF,TGTGCCAGCTCACCTACTGGGCCGGGACAGGGGGCGGAAAAATATGGCTACACCTTC
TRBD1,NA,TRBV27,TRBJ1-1,CASSPGQWNTEAFF,TGTGCCAGCAGTCCGGGACAGTGGAACACTGAAGCTTTCTTT
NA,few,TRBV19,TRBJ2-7,CASSINRAGEQYF,TGTGCCAGTAGTATCAACAGGGCGGGCGAGCAGTACTTC
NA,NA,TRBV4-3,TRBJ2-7,CASSQDFAASEQYF,TGCGCCAGCAGCCAAGATTTCGCGGCGTCCGAGCAGTACTTC
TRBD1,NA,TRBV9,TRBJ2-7,CASGPRQGGYEQYF,TGTGCCAGCGGGCCGAGACAGGGGGGCTACGAGCAGTACTTC
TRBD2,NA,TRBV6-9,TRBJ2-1,CASSYSGQTSGKHSYNEQFF,TGTGCCAGCAGTTATTCCGGTCAGACTAGCGGGAAGCACTCCTACAATGAGCAGTTCTTC
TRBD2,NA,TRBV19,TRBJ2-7,CASSGLVNGLGSYEQYF,TGTGCCAGTTCGGGACTAGTGAACGGATTGGGGTCCTACGAGCAGTACTTC
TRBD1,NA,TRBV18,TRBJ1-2,CASSQGADYGYTF,TGTGCCAGCTCACAGGGGGCTGACTATGGCTACACCTTC
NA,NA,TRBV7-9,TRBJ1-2,CASSFADYGYTF,TGTGCCAGCAGCTTTGCAGACTATGGCTACACCTTC
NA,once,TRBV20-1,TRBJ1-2,CSARPRGGYTF,TGCAGTGCTAGACCCCGGGGGGGCTACACCTTC
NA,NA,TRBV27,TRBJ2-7,CASSSRRVGGEQYF,TGTGCCAGCAGTTCGAGGCGGGTAGGCGGGGAGCAGTACTTC
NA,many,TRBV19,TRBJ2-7,CASSIGQVFDEQYF,TGTGCCAGTAGTATAGGACAGGTATTCGACGAGCAGTACTTC
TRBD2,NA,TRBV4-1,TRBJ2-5,CASSQGWGTFRGREEETQYF,TGCGCCAGCAGCCAAGGGTGGGGCACTTTCCGCGGGAGGGAAGAAGAGACCCAGTACTTC
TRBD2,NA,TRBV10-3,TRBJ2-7,CAISPLGTSGKETTYEQYF,TGTGCCATCAGTCCCCTGGGGACTAGCGGGAAAGAGACGACCTACGAGCAGTACTTC
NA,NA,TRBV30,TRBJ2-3,CAWVGAADTQYF,TGTGCCTGGGTAGGGGCGGCAGATACGCAGTATTTT
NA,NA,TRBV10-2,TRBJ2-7,CASSEQGLHAEQYF,TGCGCCAGCAGCGAACAGGGTTTACACGCCGAGCAGTACTTC
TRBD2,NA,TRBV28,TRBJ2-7,CASSRPGLAGEQYF,TGTGCCAGCAGCCGCCCAGGACTAGCTGGGGAGCAGTACTTC
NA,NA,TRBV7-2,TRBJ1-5,CASSLGAGNQPQHF,TGTGCCAGCAGCTTAGGGGCAGGCAATCAGCCCCAGCATTTT
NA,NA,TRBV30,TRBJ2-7,CAWSVQLGEQYF,TGTGCCTGGAGTGTACAGTTGGGCGAGCAGTACTTC
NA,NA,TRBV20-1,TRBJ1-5,CSASLPNQPQHF,TGCAGTGCTAGTCTACCGAATCAGCCCCAGCATTTT
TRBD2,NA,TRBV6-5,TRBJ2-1,CASSYSASGRIAQFF,TGTGCCAGCAGTTACTCGGCTAGCGGGAGGATCGCGCAGTTCTTC
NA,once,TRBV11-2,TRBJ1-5,CASSLGTGTWPQHF,TGTGCCAGCAGCCTAGGCACGGGAACTTGGCCCCAGCATTTT
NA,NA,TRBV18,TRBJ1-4,CASSMTAANEKLFF,TGTGCCAGCTCAATGACAGCCGCTAATGAAAAACTGTTTTTT
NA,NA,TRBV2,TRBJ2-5,CASSWAGSYQETQYF,TGTGCCAGCAGTTGGGCGGGGTCGTACCAAGAGACCCAGTACTTC
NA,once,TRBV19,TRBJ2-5,CASSPGWETQYF,TGTGCCAGTAGTCCCGGTTGGGAGACCCAGTACTTC
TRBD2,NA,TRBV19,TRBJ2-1,CASRVAGGLSYNEQFF,TGTGCCAGTAGGGTAGCGGGAGGGCTCTCCTACAATGAGCAGTTCTTC
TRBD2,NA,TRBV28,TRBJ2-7,CATGGTTYEQYF,TGTGCCACTGGGGGGACTACCTACGAGCAGTACTTC
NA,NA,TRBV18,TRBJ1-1,CATLPGLNTEAFF,TGTGCCACCCTCCCCGGGTTGAACACTGAAGCTTTCTTT
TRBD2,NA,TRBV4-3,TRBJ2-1,CASSHPLLAGGGNEQFF,TGCGCCAGCAGCCATCCCCTACTAGCGGGAGGGGGTAATGAGCAGTTCTTC
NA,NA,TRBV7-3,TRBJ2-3,CASSLRGMLTDTQYF,TGTGCCAGCAGCTTAAGAGGGATGCTCACAGATACGCAGTATTTT
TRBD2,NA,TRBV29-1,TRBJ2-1,CSVEREGLGPHEQFF,TGCAGCGTTGAGCGGGAGGGCCTAGGCCCCCATGAGCAGTTCTTC
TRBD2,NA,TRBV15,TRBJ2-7,CATSRVHKREDYEQYF,TGTGCCACCAGCAGAGTCCATAAGCGGGAGGACTACGAGCAGTACTTC
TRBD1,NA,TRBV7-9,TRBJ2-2,CASSLTHWTGGLNTGELFF,TGTGCCAGCAGCCTTACCCACTGGACAGGGGGCTTGAACACCGGGGAGCTGTTTTTT
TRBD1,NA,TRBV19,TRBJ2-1,CATKGLGQGNEQFF,TGTGCCACTAAGGGCCTGGGACAGGGTAATGAGCAGTTCTTC
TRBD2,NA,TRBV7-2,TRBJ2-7,CASSSTSGVGPYEQYF,TGTGCCAGCAGCTCGACTAGCGGAGTGGGGCCCTACGAGCAGTACTTC
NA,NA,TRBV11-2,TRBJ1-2,CASRRGGGKSAGYTF,TGTGCCAGCAGACGGGGGGGAGGGAAGTCGGCGGGCTACACCTTC
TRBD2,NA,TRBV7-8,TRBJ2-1,CASSLGLAGGVNEQFF,TGTGCCAGCAGCTTAGGACTAGCGGGAGGGGTCAATGAGCAGTTCTTC
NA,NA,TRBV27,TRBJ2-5,CASSSAGNRKGETQYF,TGTGCCAGCAGTTCTGCGGGGAATCGGAAGGGAGAGACCCAGTACTTC
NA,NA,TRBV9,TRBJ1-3,CASSTRQQGNTIYF,TGTGCCAGCAGCACGAGACAGCAGGGAAACACCATATATTTT
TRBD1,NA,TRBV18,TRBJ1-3,CASSDQRGPGNTIYF,TGTGCCAGCTCAGACCAAAGGGGGCCTGGAAACACCATATATTTT
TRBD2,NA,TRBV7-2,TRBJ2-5,CASSLATSGRAQETQYF,TGTGCCAGCAGCTTAGCCACTAGCGGGAGGGCCCAAGAGACCCAGTACTTC
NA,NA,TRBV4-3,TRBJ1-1,CASSQDSSSLNTEAFF,TGCGCCAGCAGCCAAGATAGTAGCAGTTTGAACACTGAAGCTTTCTTT
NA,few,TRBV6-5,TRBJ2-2,CASSPGYSGELFF,TGTGCCAGCAGTCCCGGGTATTCCGGGGAGCTGTTTTTT
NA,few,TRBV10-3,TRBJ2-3,CAISAGSDTQYF,TGTGCCATCAGTGCAGGGTCGGATACGCAGTATTTT